This T cell receptor beta chain was recorded in a study of cytomegalovirus exposure and HLA in healthy donors. Study findings and constraints: The TCR clusters that emerged in the first cohort tended, a later analysis found, to co-occur in the approximately 110 validation repertoires.

Remarks on this clone: Antigen: not known.

While the first cohort had around 700 subjects, the donors belonged to the separate validation cohort of about 120 subjects. Clones were read by immunoSEQ multiplex PCR, and TCRdb kept only the in-frame ones, dropping some. The sample has some 150,000 clones, more than 75% seen once. Germline loops: CDR1 WNHNN, CDR2 SYGVQD (reference sequence). Between the trimmed V and J ends, which lost 2 bases and 4 bases, there was a span of 3 bases. This CDR3 has 12 amino acids. The rearrangement links TRBV10-1 to TRBJ1-5, with D unresolved. Material: PBMCs. The sequence was collected from a man aged 18 to 30 in good health and CMV-seronegative. This CDR3 reads CASSEPNQPQHF. The CDR3 region has the DNA TGCGCCAGCAGTGAGCCGAATCAGCCCCAGCATTTT.